This TCR beta chain was profiled in a study of memory CD4+ T cells and cytomegalovirus serostatus (dated by TCRdb to between 2018 and 2021). About the full investigation: The cohort included about 33 healthy adults from Belgium, of whom 9 were CMV seropositive and roughly 25 were CMV seronegative. CD4+ memory TCRbeta repertoires of a Belgian cohort with known cytomegalovirus serostatus were sequenced in order to replicate a published TCR-based CMV serostatus classifier.

Comment on this clone: The antigen it binds to is not known. Qualities for individual bases were not recorded, and no much larger clone is one base off.

What the study reported, not specific to this receptor: Of more than 150 previously reported CMV-associated TCRbeta sequences, 67 appeared in the CD4+ memory repertoires, each in one to five individuals. For CMV serostatus prediction, a median bootstrapped AUC of 0.95 was reached with the original framework, and a median bootstrapped AUC of roughly 0.89 was reached with a US-trained random forest. The results were interpreted as suggesting that the CMV-associated TCR signature is mostly present in the CD4+ memory repertoire. The original-framework classifier achieved a median bootstrapped AUC of about 0.94 with a 95% CI of 0.76-1.00 on the Belgian cohort. Only CD4+CD45RO+ memory cells were sequenced, in contrast to the original study, in which naive and memory CD4+ and CD8+ populations were covered.

The Quick-DNA Microprep Kit was used to extract genomic DNA from the sorted cells. TCRbeta DNA was amplified with the immunoSEQ hsTCRbeta kit following the manufacturer's protocol. TCRbeta libraries were sequenced on an Illumina MiSeq instrument. Per the authors' processing: Following removal of out-of-frame sequences, 2 million to 2.5 million distinct TCRbeta sequences were retained, with an average of roughly 70,000 per individual. Each individual was scored using the number of about 180 previously reported CMV-associated TCRbeta sequences that the individual carried and the total number of productive distinct TCRbeta sequences. A beta-binomial model was reimplemented in Python, and random forests from scikit-learn, run with default parameters, were trained on data from the US cohort. Classifier performance on the Belgian cohort was summarized as median AUC with percentile confidence intervals calculated over 10,000 bootstrap iterations. TCRdb took over this immuneACCESS table, retaining in-frame rearrangements with V and J assigned. Such tables are incomplete; in checked studies, under half of the missing clones stem from an unresolved V gene, and the remainder is unexplained. That table gives V, J and clone size, and the DNA gave D and trimming. Counted in this sample were about 38,000 clones; 65% to 80% of them appeared once. The biggest ten clones account for under 6% of the sample.

A FACSAria II was used to sort memory CD4+ T cells, defined as single viable CD3+CD4+CD8-CD45RO+ cells. CMV serostatus was determined using a Roche Elecsys assay that detects serum IgG against CMV pp150, pp28, p38 and p52. Once the samples were thawed, total CD4+ T cells were enriched through positive selection using CD4 magnetic microbeads. Samples originated from another study that specifically interrogated the CD4+ T cell memory repertoire. Peripheral blood mononuclear cells were isolated and cryopreserved following standard operating procedures; serum was stored at -80 °C. The staining used CD3-PerCP (BW264/56), CD4-APC (RPA-T4), CD45RO-PE (UCHT1) and CD8-Pacific Orange (3B5) antibodies, and Sytox blue was used to exclude non-viable cells. The CDR3 holds 13 amino acids from the cysteine to the phenylalanine. Just the 39-base CDR3 DNA is kept, in frame starting at base 1. The germline V gene (reference sequence) specifies SEHNR as CDR1 and FQNEAQ as CDR2. V is shortened by 7 bases, J by 5 bases, and the region joining them spans 14 bases.

The rearrangement combines TRBV7-9 with TRBJ1-2, with a tentative D gene TRBD1 over 5 matching bases. The TCR sequence derives from an adult in good health and CMV-seropositive. Sequencing used memory CD4+ T cells from blood. CDR3 sequence: CASIGAERYGYTF. The base sequence is TGTGCCAGCATCGGGGCCGAACGGTATGGCTACACCTTC.